Listed below are T cell receptor beta chains from one sample, sequenced in a study of blood T cell dynamics during melanoma immunotherapy. Profiled with immunoSEQ multiplex PCR; TCRdb holds only in-frame clones, not every one. The sample has 8,500 to 10,000 clones, about 86% seen once. The starting material was blood, obtained from a patient treated with checkpoint blockade. These receptors were taken from a human donor with melanoma. Each CDR3 is given without its conserved first and last residue. D genes are given only for firm matches.

TRBD2	TRBJ2-7	TRBV28	ASSLGGGAREQY
NA	TRBJ2-6	TRBV5-6	ASNRANVLT
TRBD1	TRBJ1-2	TRBV6-5	ASSRGTDGYT
NA	TRBJ1-5	TRBV28	ASSTRTAHSNQPQH
NA	TRBJ2-1	TRBV15	ASQTGRGSYNEQF
NA	TRBJ2-1	TRBV5-6	ASSFLRRGSYNEQF
TRBD2	TRBJ2-5	TRBV7-3	ASSLQGAWTSGDETQY
NA	TRBJ1-3	TRBV7-1	ASSLSEYGNTIY
NA	TRBJ2-3	TRBV19	ASNTIAAGGALDTQY
NA	TRBJ2-2	TRBV2	ASNEYRNTGELF
TRBD1	TRBJ2-5	TRBV19	ASSAQGVGWETQY
NA	TRBJ2-5	TRBV11-1	ASSLVTGSETQY
NA	TRBJ1-2	TRBV6-1	ASSESVWDLNYGYT
NA	TRBJ2-5	TRBV14	ASSQDLGQYQETQY
NA	TRBJ1-4	TRBV9	ASSVEGSANEKLF
NA	TRBJ2-1	TRBV9	ASSVAGGGVNNEQF
TRBD2	TRBJ2-3	TRBV29-1	SVVTSGTSDTQY
NA	TRBJ2-7	TRBV10-3	AISDDLSSYEQC
NA	NA	TRBV11-2	ASSLRGQRGSYEQY
TRBD2	TRBJ2-4	TRBV10-3	AISGRDGLAGGPTKNIQY
NA	TRBJ1-2	TRBV27	ASSLSGRVGGYT
NA	TRBJ2-4	TRBV19	ASRINREDIQY
NA	TRBJ2-3	TRBV5-1	ASSPLTGGAADTQY
NA	TRBJ2-7	TRBV18	ASSRTDDYEQY
NA	TRBJ2-5	TRBV19	ANSPGAGDVETQY
TRBD2	TRBJ2-5	TRBV11-2	ASSPWGGQETQY
NA	TRBJ1-1	TRBV5-1	ASSIGGLEAF
NA	TRBJ1-6	TRBV5-4	ASSPLVGNSPLH
NA	TRBJ2-5	TRBV7-2	ASSLGGRETQY
TRBD1	TRBJ2-1	TRBV15	ATSRNRDRVPNEQF
NA	TRBJ2-1	TRBV4-1	ASSQGDRYNEQF
NA	TRBJ2-7	TRBV2	ASSEGTGLLEQY
NA	TRBJ1-2	TRBV7-3	ASSPSTHYGYT
NA	TRBJ2-7	TRBV28	ASLASSGGVDEQY
TRBD1	TRBJ1-4	TRBV5-4	ASSHSDRVYEKLF
NA	TRBJ2-3	TRBV29-1	SVDTTDTQY
TRBD1	TRBJ1-2	TRBV27	ASSLQGPYGYT
NA	TRBJ1-5	TRBV2	ASSNPGANQPQH
NA	TRBJ2-5	TRBV7-7	ASSLSWQQETQY
TRBD2	TRBJ2-2	TRBV7-3	ASSLTLERGASGELF
NA	TRBJ1-1	TRBV6-5	AAREGSRTEAF
NA	TRBJ2-1	TRBV10-3	AISDAVEQF
NA	TRBJ2-1	TRBV7-3	ASSEGPSYYNEQF
TRBD2	TRBJ2-2	TRBV6-6	ASSSRGSGGTGELF
TRBD1	TRBJ2-1	TRBV4-1	ASSQQDLIGGGEQF
NA	TRBJ2-2	TRBV4-1	ASSQQGGSDTGELF
NA	TRBJ2-7	TRBV29-1	SVEGQTSYEQY
NA	TRBJ2-7	TRBV11-2	ASSLASYEQY
NA	TRBJ1-1	TRBV30	AWSSGTSDTEAF
TRBD1	TRBJ1-4	TRBV5-6	ASSEDRAREKLF
TRBD2	TRBJ2-1	TRBV27	ASSPSSGGYNEQF
TRBD1	TRBJ1-3	TRBV7-2	ASSSSASGGGNTIY
TRBD2	TRBJ2-3	TRBV7-8	ASSFPGLAGGTSTDTQY
NA	TRBJ1-1	TRBV7-8	ASSLSAGDTEAF
NA	TRBJ1-3	TRBV9	ASSGTGTSGNTIY
NA	TRBJ2-2	TRBV14	ASSQDGATGELF
NA	TRBJ1-4	TRBV20-1	SALNEKLF
NA	TRBJ1-5	TRBV27	ASSFQSDSNQPQH